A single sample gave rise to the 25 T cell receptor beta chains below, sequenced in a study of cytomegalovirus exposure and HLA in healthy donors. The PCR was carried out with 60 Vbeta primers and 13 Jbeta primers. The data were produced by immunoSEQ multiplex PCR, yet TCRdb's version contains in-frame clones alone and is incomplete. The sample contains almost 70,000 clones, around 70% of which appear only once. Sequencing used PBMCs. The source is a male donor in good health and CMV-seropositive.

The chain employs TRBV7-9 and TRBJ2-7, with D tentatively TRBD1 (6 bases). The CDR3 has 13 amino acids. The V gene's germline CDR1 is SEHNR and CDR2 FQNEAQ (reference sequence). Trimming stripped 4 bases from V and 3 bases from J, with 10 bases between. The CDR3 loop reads CASSYDRYYEQYF. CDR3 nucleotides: TGTGCCAGCAGCTACGACAGGTACTACGAGCAGTACTTC.

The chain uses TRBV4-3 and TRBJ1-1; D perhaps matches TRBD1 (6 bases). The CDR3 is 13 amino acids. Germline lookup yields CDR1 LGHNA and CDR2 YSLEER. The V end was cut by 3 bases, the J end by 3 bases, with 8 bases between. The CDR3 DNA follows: TGCGCCAGCAGCCAGACAGGACACACTGAAGCTTTCTTT. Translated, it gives CASSQTGHTEAFF.

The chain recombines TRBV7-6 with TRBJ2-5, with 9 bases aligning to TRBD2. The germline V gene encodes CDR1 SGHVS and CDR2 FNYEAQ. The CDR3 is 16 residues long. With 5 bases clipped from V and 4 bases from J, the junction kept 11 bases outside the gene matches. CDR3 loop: CASSPRGGGVRETQYF. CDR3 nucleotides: TGTGCCAGCAGCCCCAGGGGCGGGGGGGTTAGAGAGACCCAGTACTTC.

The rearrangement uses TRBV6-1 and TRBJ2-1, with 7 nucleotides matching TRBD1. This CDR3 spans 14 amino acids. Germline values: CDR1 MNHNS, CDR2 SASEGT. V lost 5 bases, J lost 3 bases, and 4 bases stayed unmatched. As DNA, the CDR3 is TGTGCCAGCAGTTGGAACAGGGGCTACAATGAGCAGTTCTTC. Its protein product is CASSWNRGYNEQFF.

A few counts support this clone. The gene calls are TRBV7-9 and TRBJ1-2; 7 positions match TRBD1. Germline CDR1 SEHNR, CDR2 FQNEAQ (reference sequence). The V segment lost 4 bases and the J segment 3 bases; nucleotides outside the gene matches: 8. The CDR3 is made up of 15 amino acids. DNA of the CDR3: TGTGCCAGCAGCTATATGGCAGGGGGTCACTATGGCTACACCTTC. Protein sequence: CASSYMAGGHYGYTF.

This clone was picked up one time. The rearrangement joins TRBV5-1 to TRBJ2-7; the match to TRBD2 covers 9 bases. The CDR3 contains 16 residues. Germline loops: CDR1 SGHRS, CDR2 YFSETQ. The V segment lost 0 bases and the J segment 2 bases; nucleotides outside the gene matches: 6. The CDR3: CASSLGGGRVPYEQYF. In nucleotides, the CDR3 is TGCGCCAGCAGCTTGGGTGGCGGGAGGGTCCCCTACGAGCAGTACTTC.

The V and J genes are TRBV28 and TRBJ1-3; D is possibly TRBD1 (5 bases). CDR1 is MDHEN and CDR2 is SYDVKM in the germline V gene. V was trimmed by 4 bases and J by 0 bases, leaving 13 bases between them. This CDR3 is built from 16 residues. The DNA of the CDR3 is TGTGCCAGCAGTTCGTGGACACCGAGCTCTGGAAACACCATATATTTT. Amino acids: CASSSWTPSSGNTIYF.

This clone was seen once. In DNA, the CDR3 is TGTGCCAGCAGCTTTCAGGGGGCGATCGGTGAAGCTTTCTTT. It encodes CASSFQGAIGEAFF. The rearrangement joins TRBV11-2 to TRBJ1-1; 8 bases match TRBD1. V was pared by 3 bases and J by 7 bases, with 7 bases of the junction left unmatched. Looked up from germline, CDR1 is SGHAT and CDR2 is FQNNGV. The CDR3 is made up of 14 amino acids.

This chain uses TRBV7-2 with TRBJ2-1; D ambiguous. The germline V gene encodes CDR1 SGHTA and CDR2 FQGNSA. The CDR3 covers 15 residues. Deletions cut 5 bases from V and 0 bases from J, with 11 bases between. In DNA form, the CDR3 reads TGTGCCAGCAGCCCCCCAGGCGCCTCCTACAATGAGCAGTTCTTC. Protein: CASSPPGASYNEQFF.

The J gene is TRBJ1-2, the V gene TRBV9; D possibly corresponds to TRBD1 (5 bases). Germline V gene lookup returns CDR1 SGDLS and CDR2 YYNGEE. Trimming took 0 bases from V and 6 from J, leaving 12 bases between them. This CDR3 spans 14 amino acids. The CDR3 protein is CASSVGGRGNGYTF. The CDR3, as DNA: TGTGCCAGCAGCGTAGGTGGCCGGGGGAATGGCTACACCTTC.

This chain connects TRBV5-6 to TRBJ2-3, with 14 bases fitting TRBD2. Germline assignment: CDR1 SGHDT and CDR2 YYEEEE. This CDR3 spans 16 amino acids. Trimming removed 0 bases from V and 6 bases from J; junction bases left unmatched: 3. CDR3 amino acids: CASSLGGLAGVDTQYF. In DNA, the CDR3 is TGTGCCAGCAGCTTGGGGGGACTAGCGGGGGTGGATACGCAGTATTTT.

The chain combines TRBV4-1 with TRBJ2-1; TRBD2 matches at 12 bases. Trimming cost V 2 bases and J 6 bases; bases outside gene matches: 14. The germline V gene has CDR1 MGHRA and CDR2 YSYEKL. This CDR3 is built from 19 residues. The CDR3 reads CASSQSPGGLAGGLNEQFF. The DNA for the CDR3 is TGCGCCAGCAGCCAATCACCCGGAGGGCTAGCGGGGGGGCTCAATGAGCAGTTCTTC.

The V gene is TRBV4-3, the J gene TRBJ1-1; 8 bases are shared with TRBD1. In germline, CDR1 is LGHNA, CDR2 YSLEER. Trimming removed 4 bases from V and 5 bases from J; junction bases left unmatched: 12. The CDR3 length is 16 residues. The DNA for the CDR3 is TGCGCCAGCAGCCCAAGGTCAGGGGGCGCGGAAACTGAAGCTTTCTTT. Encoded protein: CASSPRSGGAETEAFF.

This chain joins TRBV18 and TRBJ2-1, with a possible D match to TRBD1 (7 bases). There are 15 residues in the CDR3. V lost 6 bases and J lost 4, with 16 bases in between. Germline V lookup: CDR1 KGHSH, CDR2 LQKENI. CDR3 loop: CASSRDSPIYNEQFF. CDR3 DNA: TGTGCCAGCTCGCGGGACAGTCCAATTTACAATGAGCAGTTCTTC.

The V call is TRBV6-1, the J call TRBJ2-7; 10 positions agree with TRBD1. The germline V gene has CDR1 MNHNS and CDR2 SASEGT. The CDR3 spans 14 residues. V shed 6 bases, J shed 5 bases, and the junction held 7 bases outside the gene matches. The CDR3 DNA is TGTGCCAGCAGGACCGGGACAGGGGTGCACGAGCAGTACTTC. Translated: CASRTGTGVHEQYF.

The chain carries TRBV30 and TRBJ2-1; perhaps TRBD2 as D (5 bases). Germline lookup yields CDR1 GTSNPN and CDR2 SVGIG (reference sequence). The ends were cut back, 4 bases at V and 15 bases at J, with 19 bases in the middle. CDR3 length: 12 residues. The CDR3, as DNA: TGTGCCTGGACCGAGGGTCGGGGAGTACCGTTCTTC. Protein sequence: CAWTEGRGVPFF.

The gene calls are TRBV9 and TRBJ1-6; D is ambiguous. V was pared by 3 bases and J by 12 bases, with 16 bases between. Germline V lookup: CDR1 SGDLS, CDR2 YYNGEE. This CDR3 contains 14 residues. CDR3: CASSDREAGRPLHF. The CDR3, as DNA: TGTGCCAGCAGCGACCGGGAGGCGGGCCGACCCCTCCACTTT.

CDR3 region: CASSSGQGFGKTEAFF. In DNA form, the CDR3 reads TGTGCCAGCAGTTCGGGACAGGGATTCGGGAAAACTGAAGCTTTCTTT. The chain is built from TRBV2 and TRBJ1-1; 9 bases line up with TRBD1. The J segment lost 5 bases and the V segment lost 5 bases, leaving 12 bases of the junction unmatched. The CDR3 has 16 residues. The germline V gene encodes CDR1 SNHLY and CDR2 FYNNEI. Based on the CDR3 plus reference TRBV2 and TRBJ1-1, the full variable domain is EPEVTQTPSHQVTQMGQEVILRCVPISNHLYFYWYRQILGQKVEFLVSFYNNEISEKSEIFDDQFSVERPDGSNFTLKIRSTKLEDSAMYFCASSSGQGFGKTEAFFGQGTRLTVV.

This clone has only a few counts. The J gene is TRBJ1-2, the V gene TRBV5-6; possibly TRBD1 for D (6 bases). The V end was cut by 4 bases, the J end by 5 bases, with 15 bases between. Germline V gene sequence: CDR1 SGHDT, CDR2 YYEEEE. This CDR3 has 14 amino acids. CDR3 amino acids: CASSTDSRGYGYTF. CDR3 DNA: TGTGCCAGCAGCACGGACAGTAGGGGATATGGCTACACCTTC. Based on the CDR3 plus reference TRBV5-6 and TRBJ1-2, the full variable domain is DAGVTQSPTHLIKTRGQQVTLRCSPKSGHDTVSWYQQALGQGPQFIFQYYEEEERQRGNFPDRFSGHQFPNYSSELNVNALLLGDSALYLCASSTDSRGYGYTFGSGTRLTVV.

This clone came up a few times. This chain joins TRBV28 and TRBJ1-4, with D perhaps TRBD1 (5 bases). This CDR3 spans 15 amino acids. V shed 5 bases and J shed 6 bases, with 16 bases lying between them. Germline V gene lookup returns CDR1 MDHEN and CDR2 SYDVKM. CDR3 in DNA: TGTGCCAGCAGTGACTCATTGACGGGGGATGAAAAACTGTTTTTT. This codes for CASSDSLTGDEKLFF.

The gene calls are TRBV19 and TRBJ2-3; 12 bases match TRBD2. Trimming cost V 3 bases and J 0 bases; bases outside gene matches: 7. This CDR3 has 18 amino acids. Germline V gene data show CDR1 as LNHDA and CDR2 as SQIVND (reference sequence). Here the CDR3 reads CASSIPSLAGGSTDTQYF. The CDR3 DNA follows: TGTGCCAGTAGTATTCCGTCACTAGCGGGGGGTAGCACAGATACGCAGTATTTT.

The CDR3 reads CASSLARTGDVHQETQYF. The CDR3 nucleotides are TGTGCCAGCAGCTTAGCTAGGACAGGGGACGTCCACCAAGAGACCCAGTACTTC. V usage is TRBV13 and J usage is TRBJ2-5, with 9 nucleotides matching TRBD1. This CDR3 spans 18 amino acids. CDR1 is PRHDT and CDR2 is FYEKMQ in the germline V gene (reference sequence). The junction had 9 bases not matched to a gene; V was cut back by 1 base and J by 0 bases.

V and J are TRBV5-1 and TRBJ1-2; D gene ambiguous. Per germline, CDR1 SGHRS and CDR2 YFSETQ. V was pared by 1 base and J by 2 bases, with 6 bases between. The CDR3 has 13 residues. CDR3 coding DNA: TGCGCCAGCAGCTTGCAAGCCAACTATGGCTACACCTTC. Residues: CASSLQANYGYTF.

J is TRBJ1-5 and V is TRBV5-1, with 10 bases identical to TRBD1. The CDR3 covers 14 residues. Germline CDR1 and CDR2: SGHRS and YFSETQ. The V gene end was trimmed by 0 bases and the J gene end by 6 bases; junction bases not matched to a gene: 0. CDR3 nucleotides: TGCGCCAGCAGCTTGGGGACAGGGGGTCAGCCCCAGCATTTT. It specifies CASSLGTGGQPQHF.

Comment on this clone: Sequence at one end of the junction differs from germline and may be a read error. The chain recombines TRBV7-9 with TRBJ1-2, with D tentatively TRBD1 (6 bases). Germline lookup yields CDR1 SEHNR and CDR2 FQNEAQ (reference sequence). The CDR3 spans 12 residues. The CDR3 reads CSSTREGVGYTF. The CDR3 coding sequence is TGTTCCAGCACCCGCGAGGGGGTCGGCTACACCTTC.